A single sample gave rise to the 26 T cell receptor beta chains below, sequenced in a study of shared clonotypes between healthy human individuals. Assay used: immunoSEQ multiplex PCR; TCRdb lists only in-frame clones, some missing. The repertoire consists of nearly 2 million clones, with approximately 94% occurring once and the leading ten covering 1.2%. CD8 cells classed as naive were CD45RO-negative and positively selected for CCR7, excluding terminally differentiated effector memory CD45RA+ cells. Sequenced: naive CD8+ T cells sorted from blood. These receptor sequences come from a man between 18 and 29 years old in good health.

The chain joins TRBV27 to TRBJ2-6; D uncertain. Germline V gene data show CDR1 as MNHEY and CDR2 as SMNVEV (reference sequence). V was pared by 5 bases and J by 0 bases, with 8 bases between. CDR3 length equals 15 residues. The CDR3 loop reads CASSRFFSGANVLTF. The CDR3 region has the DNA TGTGCCAGCAGTCGTTTTTTCTCTGGGGCCAACGTCCTGACTTTC.

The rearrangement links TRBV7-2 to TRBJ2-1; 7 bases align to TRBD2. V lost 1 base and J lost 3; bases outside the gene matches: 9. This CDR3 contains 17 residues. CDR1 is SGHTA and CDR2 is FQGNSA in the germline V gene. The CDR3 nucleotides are TGTGCCAGCAGCTTAGGTTTTCCAGCGGGGCGCTACAATGAGCAGTTCTTC. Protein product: CASSLGFPAGRYNEQFF.

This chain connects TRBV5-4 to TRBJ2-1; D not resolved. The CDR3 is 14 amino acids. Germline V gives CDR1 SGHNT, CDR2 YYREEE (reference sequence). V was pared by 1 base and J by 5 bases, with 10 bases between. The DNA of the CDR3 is TGTGCCAGCAGCTTGACCGGCGCTGACAATGAGCAGTTCTTC. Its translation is CASSLTGADNEQFF.

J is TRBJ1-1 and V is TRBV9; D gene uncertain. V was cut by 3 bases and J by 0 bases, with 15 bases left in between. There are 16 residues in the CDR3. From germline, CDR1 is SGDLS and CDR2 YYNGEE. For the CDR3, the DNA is TGTGCCAGCAGCGCCCATCCCGGCCCCATGAACACTGAAGCTTTCTTT. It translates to CASSAHPGPMNTEAFF.

CDR3 nucleotides: TGTGCCAGCAGCCAGATCCTCGGGACGGAGAACTATGGCTACACCTTC. This sequence encodes CASSQILGTENYGYTF. V is TRBV14 and J is TRBJ1-2, with D perhaps matching TRBD1 (5 bases). The CDR3 is made up of 16 amino acids. Germline V gene lookup returns CDR1 SGHDN and CDR2 FVKESK. Trimming shortened V by 3 bases and J by 2 bases, and 16 bases separated the two germline ends.

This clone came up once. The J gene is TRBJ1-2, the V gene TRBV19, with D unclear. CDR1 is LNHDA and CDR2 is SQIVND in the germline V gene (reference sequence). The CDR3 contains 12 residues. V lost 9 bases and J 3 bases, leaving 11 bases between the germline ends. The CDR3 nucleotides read TGTGCCAGCTCCGGAATCCACTATGGCTACACCTTC. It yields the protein CASSGIHYGYTF.

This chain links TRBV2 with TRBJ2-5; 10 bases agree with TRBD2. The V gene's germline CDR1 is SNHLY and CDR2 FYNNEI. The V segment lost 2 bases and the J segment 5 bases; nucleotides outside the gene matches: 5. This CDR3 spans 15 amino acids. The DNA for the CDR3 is TGTGCCAGCAGTGAATCTAGCGGGAGTGTGGAGACCCAGTACTTC. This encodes CASSESSGSVETQYF.

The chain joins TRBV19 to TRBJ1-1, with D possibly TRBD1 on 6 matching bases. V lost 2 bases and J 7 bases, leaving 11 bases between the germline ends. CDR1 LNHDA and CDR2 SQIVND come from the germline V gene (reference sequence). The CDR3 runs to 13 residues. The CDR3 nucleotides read TGTGCCAGTAGTATAACAGGGCCAAGTGAAGCTTTCTTT. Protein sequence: CASSITGPSEAFF.

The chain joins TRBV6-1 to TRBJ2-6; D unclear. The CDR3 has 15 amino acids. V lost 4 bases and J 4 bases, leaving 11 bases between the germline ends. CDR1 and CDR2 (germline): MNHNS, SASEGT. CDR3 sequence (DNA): TGTGCCAGCAGTGTTCGGTTGGGAGGGGCCAACGTCCTGACTTTC. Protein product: CASSVRLGGANVLTF.

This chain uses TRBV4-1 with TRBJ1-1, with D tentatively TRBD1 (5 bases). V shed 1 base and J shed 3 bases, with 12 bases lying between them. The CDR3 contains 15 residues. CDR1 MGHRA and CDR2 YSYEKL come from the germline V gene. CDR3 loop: CASSQVAGGYTEAFF. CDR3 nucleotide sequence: TGCGCCAGCAGCCAAGTCGCGGGGGGTTACACTGAAGCTTTCTTT.

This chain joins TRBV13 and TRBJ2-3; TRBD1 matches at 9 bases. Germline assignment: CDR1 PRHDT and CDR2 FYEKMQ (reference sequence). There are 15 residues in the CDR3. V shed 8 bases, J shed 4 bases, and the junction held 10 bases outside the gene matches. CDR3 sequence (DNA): TGTGCCAGCGACTCCGGGACAGGGCTCGCAGATACGCAGTATTTT. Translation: CASDSGTGLADTQYF.

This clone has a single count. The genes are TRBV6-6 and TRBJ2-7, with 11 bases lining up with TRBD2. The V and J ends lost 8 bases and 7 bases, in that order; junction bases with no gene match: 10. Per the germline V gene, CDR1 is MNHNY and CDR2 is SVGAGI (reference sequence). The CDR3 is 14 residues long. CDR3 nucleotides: TGTGCCAGCTACGGGACTAGCGGTACAAGGGAGCAGTACTTC. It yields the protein CASYGTSGTREQYF.

CDR3 residues: CASSLVIHEQYF. CDR3 in DNA: TGTGCCAGCAGCTTAGTTATCCACGAGCAGTACTTC. The chain links TRBV11-2 to TRBJ2-7, with unresolved D. V was trimmed by 1 base and J by 5 bases, leaving 6 bases between them. There are 12 residues in the CDR3. Per germline, CDR1 SGHAT and CDR2 FQNNGV.

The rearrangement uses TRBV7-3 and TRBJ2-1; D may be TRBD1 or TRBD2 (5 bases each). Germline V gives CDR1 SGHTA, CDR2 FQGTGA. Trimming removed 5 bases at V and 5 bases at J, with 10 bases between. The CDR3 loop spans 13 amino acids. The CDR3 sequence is CASSPGANNEQFF. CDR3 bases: TGTGCCAGCAGCCCCGGGGCTAACAATGAGCAGTTCTTC. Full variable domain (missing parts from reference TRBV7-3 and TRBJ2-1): GAGVSQTPSNKVTEKGKYVELRCDPISGHTALYWYRQSLGQGPEFLIYFQGTGAADDSGLPNDRFFAVRPEGSVSTLKIQRTERGDSAVYLCASSPGANNEQFFGPGTRLTVL.

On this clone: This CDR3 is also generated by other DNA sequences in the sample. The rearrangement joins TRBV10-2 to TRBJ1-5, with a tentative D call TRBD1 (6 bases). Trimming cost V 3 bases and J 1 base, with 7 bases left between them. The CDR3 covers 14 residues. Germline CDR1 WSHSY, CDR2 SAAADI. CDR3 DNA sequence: TGCGCCAGCAGTGAAACAGGGAGCAATCAGCCCCAGCATTTT. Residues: CASSETGSNQPQHF.

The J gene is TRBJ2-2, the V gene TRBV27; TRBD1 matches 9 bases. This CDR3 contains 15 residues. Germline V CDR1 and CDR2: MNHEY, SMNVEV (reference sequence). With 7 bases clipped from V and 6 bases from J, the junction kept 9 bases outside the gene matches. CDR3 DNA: TGTGCCAGCACCGGGACAGGGTACATGGCCGGGGAGCTGTTTTTT. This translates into CASTGTGYMAGELFF.

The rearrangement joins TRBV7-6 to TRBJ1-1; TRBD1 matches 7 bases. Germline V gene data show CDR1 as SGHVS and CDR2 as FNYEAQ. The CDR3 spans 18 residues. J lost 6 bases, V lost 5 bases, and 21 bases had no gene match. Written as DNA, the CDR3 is TGTGCCAGCAGCCCCCAGGCCCCCCCATCGAGGGACAGTTCTGAAGCTTTCTTT. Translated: CASSPQAPPSRDSSEAFF.

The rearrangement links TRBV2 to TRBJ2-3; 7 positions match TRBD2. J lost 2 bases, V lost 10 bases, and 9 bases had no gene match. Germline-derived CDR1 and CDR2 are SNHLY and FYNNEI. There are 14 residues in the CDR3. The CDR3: CANPSLADTDTQYF. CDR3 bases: TGTGCCAACCCGTCTCTAGCGGACACAGATACGCAGTATTTT. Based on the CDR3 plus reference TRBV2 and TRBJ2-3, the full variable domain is EPEVTQTPSHQVTQMGQEVILRCVPISNHLYFYWYRQILGQKVEFLVSFYNNEISEKSEIFDDQFSVERPDGSNFTLKIRSTKLEDSAMYFCANPSLADTDTQYFGPGTRLTVL.

CDR3 nucleotides: TGTGCTAGTGGTTTGGTTTCCCTCCTACTGACAGCCTCGGACACCGGGGAGCTGTTTTTT. It yields the protein CASGLVSLLLTASDTGELFF. The rearrangement joins TRBV12-5 to TRBJ2-2, with D tentatively TRBD1 (5 bases). Germline V gene sequence: CDR1 LGHNT, CDR2 FRNRAP. V was shortened by 0 bases and J by 3 bases, with 23 bases between the two germline ends. This CDR3 comprises 20 residues.

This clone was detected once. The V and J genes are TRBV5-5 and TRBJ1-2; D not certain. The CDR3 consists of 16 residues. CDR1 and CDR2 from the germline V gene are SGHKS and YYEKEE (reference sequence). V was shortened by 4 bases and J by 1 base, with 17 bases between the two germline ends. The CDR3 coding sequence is TGTGCCAGCAGCCTCCTCCCAGACGGAGGTAACTATGGCTACACCTTC. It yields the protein CASSLLPDGGNYGYTF.

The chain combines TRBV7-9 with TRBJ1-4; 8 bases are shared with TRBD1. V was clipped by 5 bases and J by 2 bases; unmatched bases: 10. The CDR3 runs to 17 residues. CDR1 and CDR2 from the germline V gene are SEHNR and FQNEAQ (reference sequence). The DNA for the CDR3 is TGTGCCAGCAGCCTAGAGCGACAGGGGTGGACTAATGAAAAACTGTTTTTT. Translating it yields CASSLERQGWTNEKLFF.

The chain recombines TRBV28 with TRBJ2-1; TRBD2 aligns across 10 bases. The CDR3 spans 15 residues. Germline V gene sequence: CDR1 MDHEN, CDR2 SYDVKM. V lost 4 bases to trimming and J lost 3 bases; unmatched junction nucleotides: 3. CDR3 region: CASSSSGGLYNEQFF. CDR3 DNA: TGTGCCAGCAGTTCTAGCGGGGGACTCTACAATGAGCAGTTCTTC.

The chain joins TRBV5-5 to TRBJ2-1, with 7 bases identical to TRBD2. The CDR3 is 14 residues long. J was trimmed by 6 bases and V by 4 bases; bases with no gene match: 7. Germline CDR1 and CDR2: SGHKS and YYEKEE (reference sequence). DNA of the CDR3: TGTGCCAGCAGCCGAAGCTGGGGGGGCAATGAGCAGTTCTTC. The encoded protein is CASSRSWGGNEQFF.

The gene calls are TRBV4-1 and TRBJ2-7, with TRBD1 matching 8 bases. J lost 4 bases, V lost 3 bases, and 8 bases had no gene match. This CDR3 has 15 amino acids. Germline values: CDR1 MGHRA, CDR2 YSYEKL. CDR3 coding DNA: TGCGCCAGCAGCCAGCTAACAGGGGGTTTGTACGAGCAGTACTTC. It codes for CASSQLTGGLYEQYF.

DNA for the CDR3: TGTGCCAGCAGCTTAACCGGGCCCACCCATAATTCACCCCTCCACTTT. Translation: CASSLTGPTHNSPLHF. This chain links TRBV7-3 with TRBJ1-6, with no clear D. The ends were cut back, 0 bases at V and 5 bases at J, with 11 bases in the middle. This CDR3 has 16 residues. Per germline, CDR1 SGHTA and CDR2 FQGTGA.

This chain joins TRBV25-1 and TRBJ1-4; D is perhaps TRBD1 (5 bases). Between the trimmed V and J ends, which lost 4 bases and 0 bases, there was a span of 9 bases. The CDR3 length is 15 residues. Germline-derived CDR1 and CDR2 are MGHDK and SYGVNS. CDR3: CASSGEGATNEKLFF. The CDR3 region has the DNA TGTGCCAGCAGTGGGGAAGGGGCAACTAATGAAAAACTGTTTTTT.